This T cell receptor (beta chain) was observed in a study of CD8 T cells in Susac syndrome. Study-level findings and limits: By the study's own acknowledgment, its TCR sequencing and HLA analysis included relatively few individuals.

In the case of this clonotype: Its antigen is not identified.

With random hexamers, 0.5 to 1 ug RNA was reverse transcribed. The TCR beta CDR3 was amplified by immunoSEQ multiplex PCR across 54 Vbeta, 13 Jbeta. TCRdb re-called the immunoSEQ multiplex PCR reads through MiXCR, storing one row per CDR3 protein. The sample has 150,000 to 200,000 distinct CDR3 sequences, approximately 95% seen once. High-throughput TCR beta sequencing covered peripheral CD8+ and CD4+ T cells. TEMRA cells were FACS-enriched, while CD8+ and CD4+ T cells were negatively isolated. Material for sequencing was CD4+ T cells from PBMCs. The source is a human donor in good health.

The CDR3 coding sequence is TGCAGCGTGACCACTAGCTCCCGTACCGGGGAGCTGTTTTTT. As protein: CSVTTSSRTGELFF. This chain connects TRBV29-1 to TRBJ2-2; possibly TRBD2 for D (6 bases). In germline, CDR1 is SQVTM, CDR2 ANQGSEA. Trimming left V 6 bases short and J 5 bases short, with 16 bases between. CDR3 size: 14 residues.